A selection of T cell receptor beta chains follows, all from one sample in a study of regulatory T cells in long-lasting Graves disease. TCRdb reprocessed the multiplex PCR reads via MiXCR and lists one record per CDR3 protein. The table records around 500,000 distinct CDR3 sequences, 16% of them present only once. The sample was also reused in another study, on T cells in Graves' hyperthyroidism and ophthalmopathy.

Material: peripheral blood mononuclear cells (PBMCs), obtained at new diagnosis, from a patient treated with antithyroid drugs. The receptors here all came from a middle-aged woman with Graves disease. The CDR3 runs from the conserved cysteine through the conserved F or W. The size entry is marked missing in some rows and otherwise reads once, few, many or a size class.

TRBJ1-2 TRBV4-1 few 16 CASSQSPGRLLGGYTF
TRBJ2-1 TRBV6-2/TRBV6-3 few 13 CASTLIGDNEQFF
TRBJ1-4 TRBV29-1 NA 15 CSASKGGATNEKLFF
TRBJ1-2 TRBV20-1 few 16 CSASSTDRSTNYGYTF
TRBJ2-1 TRBV7-8 NA 15 CASSLASLSLGEQFF
TRBJ2-2 TRBV5-1 many 15 CASSLTSGDTGELFF
TRBJ2-3 TRBV10-1 few 14 CASSDERGTDTQYF
TRBJ1-1 TRBV29-1 many 12 CSVGGGYTEAFF
TRBJ2-7 TRBV29-1 many 12 CSVGTPGYEQYF
TRBJ2-7 TRBV20-1 NA 15 CSARDPLGQGTQQYF
TRBJ1-2 TRBV2 many 13 CASSESGRVGYTF
TRBJ2-1 TRBV11-2 few 15 CASTVGGGFYNEQFF
TRBJ2-3 TRBV6-1 many 17 CASSPLLLAGRPDTQYF
TRBJ2-7 TRBV12-3/TRBV12-4 many 14 CASSSAGTSVEQYF
TRBJ1-2 TRBV12-3/TRBV12-4 many 12 CASDRGFYGYTF
TRBJ1-2 TRBV27 NA 15 CASSLSGQGAGGYTF
TRBJ1-6 TRBV9 many 21 CASSVESGPDRGSSYNSPLHF
TRBJ2-2 TRBV6-5 many 17 CASSYSRAGPNTGELFF
TRBJ1-3 TRBV5-1 few 15 CASSLPMEGGNTIYF
TRBJ2-2 TRBV18 few 16 CASSLRPVTNTGELFF
TRBJ2-5 TRBV7-9 NA 15 CANSLYGGDQETQYF
TRBJ1-5 TRBV12-5 many 16 CASGLVVERSNQPQHF
TRBJ2-1 TRBV2 many 15 CASRGTSGGANEQFF
TRBJ2-2 TRBV7-8 NA 15 CASSQIQGNTGELFF
TRBJ1-5 TRBV5-8 many 14 CASSLWDTNQPQHF
TRBJ1-1 TRBV6-1 few 17 CASSERQWGEKYTEAFF
TRBJ1-4 TRBV7-7 NA 12 CASGPSGEKLFF
TRBJ1-1 TRBV12-3/TRBV12-4 few 14 CASSYHHVNTEAFF
TRBJ2-3 TRBV19 few 16 CASSTPGKGVTDTQYF
TRBJ2-3 TRBV6-5 few 15 CASSYSAGVLDTQYF
TRBJ2-3 TRBV11-3 few 16 CASSQIPGQDTDTQYF
TRBJ2-7 TRBV4-1 many 15 CASSQPTGTSYEQYF
TRBJ1-2 TRBV6-5 few 15 CASSYADRGFRGYTF
TRBJ2-3 TRBV18 many 16 CASSPGQDAYTDTQYF
TRBJ2-1 TRBV2 many 14 CASRGGTSVNEQFF
TRBJ2-5 TRBV7-6 few 14 CASRVQGVGETQYF
TRBJ1-5 TRBV6-1 NA 18 CASRRATALGYSNQPQHF
TRBJ1-3 TRBV11-2 NA 13 CATSGTLKDTIYF
TRBJ1-6 TRBV18 NA 14 CASSPSRGNSPLHF
TRBJ2-6 TRBV6-1 NA 15 CASSELPTGANVLTF
TRBJ1-1 TRBV9 NA 14 CASSVEVGNTEAFF
TRBJ1-2 TRBV5-1 NA 18 CASSLVGAAGGKSYGYTF
TRBJ2-3 TRBV20-1 many 13 CSARKGSEDTQYF
TRBJ1-2 TRBV10-3 few 14 CAISNSADSYGYTF
TRBJ1-2 TRBV30 NA 14 CAWSVREQVYGYTF
NA TRBV7-9 NA 20 CASSSRPGLAGIDGWNEQFF
TRBJ2-1 TRBV20-1 many 15 CSATSGGDPYNEQFF
TRBJ1-3 TRBV6-5 many 13 CASSSASGNTIYF
TRBJ1-4 TRBV7-9 NA 14 CASSLGGHNEKLFF
TRBJ2-2 TRBV10-3 many 14 CAIRTGENTGELFF